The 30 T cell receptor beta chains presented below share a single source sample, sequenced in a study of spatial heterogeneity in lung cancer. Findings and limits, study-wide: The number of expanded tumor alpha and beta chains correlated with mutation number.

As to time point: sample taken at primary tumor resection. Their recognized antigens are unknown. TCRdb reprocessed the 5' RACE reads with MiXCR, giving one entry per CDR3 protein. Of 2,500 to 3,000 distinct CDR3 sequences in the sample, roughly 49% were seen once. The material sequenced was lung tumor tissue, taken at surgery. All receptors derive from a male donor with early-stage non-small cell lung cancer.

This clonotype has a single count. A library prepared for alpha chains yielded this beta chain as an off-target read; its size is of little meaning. This CDR3 reads CASSLAAGKYYEQYF. The CDR3 DNA reads as TGTGCCAGCAGTTTGGCCGCCGGGAAGTACTACGAGCAGTACTTC. This chain joins TRBV28 and TRBJ2-7; D may be TRBD2 (5 bases). CDR1 and CDR2 (germline): MDHEN, SYDVKM. The CDR3 runs to 15 residues. Trimming took off 3 bases at V and 3 bases at J, with 15 bases between the two ends.

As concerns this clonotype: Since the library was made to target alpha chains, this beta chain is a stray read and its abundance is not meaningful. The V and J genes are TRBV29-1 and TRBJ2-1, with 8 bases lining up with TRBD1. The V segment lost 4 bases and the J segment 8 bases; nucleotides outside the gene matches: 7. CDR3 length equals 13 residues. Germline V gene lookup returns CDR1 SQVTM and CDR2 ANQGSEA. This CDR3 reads CSVGDRGIDEQFF. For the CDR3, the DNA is TGCAGCGTTGGAGACAGGGGAATTGATGAGCAGTTCTTC.

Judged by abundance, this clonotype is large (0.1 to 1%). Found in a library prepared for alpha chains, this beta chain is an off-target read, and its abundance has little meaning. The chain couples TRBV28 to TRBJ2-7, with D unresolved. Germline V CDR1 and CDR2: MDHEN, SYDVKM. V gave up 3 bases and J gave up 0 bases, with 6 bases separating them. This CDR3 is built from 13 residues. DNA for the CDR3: TGTGCCAGCAGTTTGCGGATCTCCTACGAGCAGTACTTC. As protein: CASSLRISYEQYF.

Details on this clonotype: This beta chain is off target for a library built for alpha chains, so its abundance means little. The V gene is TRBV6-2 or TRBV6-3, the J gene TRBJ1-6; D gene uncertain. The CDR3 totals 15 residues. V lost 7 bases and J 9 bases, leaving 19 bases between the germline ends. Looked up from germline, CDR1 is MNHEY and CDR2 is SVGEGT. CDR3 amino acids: CASTSSAGDSSPLHF. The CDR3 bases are TGTGCCAGCACCTCCTCGGCCGGGGATTCTTCACCCCTCCACTTT.

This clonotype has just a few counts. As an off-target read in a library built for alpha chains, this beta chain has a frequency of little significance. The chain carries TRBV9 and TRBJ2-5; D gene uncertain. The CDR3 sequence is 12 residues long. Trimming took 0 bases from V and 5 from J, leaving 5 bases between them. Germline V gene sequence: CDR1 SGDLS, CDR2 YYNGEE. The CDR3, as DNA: TGTGCCAGCAGCGTAGGGTCGGAGACCCAGTACTTC. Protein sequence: CASSVGSETQYF.

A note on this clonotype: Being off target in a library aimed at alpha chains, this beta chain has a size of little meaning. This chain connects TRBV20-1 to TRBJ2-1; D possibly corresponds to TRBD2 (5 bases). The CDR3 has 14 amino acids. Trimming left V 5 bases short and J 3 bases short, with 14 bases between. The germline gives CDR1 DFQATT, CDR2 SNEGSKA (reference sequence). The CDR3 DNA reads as TGCAGTGCTCCGGCGGGCGGCGACTACAATGAGCAGTTCTTC. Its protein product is CSAPAGGDYNEQFF.

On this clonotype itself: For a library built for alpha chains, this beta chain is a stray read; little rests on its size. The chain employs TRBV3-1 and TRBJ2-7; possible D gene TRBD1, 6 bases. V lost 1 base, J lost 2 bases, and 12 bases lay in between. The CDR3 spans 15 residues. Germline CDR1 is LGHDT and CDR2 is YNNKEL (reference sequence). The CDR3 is CASSQVGAPTYEQYF. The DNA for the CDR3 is TGTGCCAGCAGCCAAGTGGGGGCTCCGACCTACGAGCAGTACTTC.

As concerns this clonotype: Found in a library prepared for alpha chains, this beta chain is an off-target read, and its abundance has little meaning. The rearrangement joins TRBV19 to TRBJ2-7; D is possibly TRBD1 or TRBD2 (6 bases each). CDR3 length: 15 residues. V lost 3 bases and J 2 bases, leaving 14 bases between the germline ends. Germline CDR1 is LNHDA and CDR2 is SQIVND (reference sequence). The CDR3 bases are TGTGCCAGTAGTATCGGAGGGGGTCGAACCTACGAGCAGTACTTC. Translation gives CASSIGGGRTYEQYF.

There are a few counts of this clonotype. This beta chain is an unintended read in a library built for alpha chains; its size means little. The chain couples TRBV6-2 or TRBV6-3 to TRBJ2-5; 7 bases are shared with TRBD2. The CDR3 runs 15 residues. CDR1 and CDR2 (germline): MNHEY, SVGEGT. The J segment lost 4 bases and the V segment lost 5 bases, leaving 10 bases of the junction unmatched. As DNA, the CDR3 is TGTGCCAGCAGTCCGGGACTATCGGGGGGAGAGACCCAGTACTTC. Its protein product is CASSPGLSGGETQYF.

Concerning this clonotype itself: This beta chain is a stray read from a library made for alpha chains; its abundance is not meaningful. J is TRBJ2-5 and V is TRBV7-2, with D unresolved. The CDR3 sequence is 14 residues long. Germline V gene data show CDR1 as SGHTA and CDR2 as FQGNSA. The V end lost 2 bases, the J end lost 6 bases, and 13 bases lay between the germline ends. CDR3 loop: CASSLLGHVKTQYF. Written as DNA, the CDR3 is TGTGCCAGCAGCTTACTAGGCCACGTAAAGACCCAGTACTTC.

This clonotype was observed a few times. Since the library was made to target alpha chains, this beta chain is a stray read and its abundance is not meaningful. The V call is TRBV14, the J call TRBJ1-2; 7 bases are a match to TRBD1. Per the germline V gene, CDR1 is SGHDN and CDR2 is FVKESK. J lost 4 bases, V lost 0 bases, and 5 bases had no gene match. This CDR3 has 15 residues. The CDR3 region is CASSQDWDSPYGYTF. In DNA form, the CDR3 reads TGTGCCAGCAGCCAAGATTGGGACAGTCCCTATGGCTACACCTTC. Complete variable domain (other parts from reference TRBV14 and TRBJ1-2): EAGVTQFPSHSVIEKGQTVTLRCDPISGHDNLYWYRRVMGKEIKFLLHFVKESKQDESGMPNNRFLAERTGGTYSTLKVQPAELEDSGVYFCASSQDWDSPYGYTFGSGTRLTVV.

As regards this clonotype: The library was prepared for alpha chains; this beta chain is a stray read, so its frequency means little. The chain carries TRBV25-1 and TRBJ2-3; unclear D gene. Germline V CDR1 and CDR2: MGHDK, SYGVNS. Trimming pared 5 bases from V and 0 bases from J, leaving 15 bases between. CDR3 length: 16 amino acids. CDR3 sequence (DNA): TGTGCCAGCAGTAGTCACTCGTTATCTAGCACAGATACGCAGTATTTT. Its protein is CASSSHSLSSTDTQYF. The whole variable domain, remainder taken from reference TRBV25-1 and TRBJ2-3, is EADIYQTPRYLVIGTGKKITLECSQTMGHDKMYWYQQDPGMELHLIHYSYGVNSTEKGDLSSESTVSRIRTEHFPLTLESARPSHTSQYLCASSSHSLSSTDTQYFGPGTRLTVL.

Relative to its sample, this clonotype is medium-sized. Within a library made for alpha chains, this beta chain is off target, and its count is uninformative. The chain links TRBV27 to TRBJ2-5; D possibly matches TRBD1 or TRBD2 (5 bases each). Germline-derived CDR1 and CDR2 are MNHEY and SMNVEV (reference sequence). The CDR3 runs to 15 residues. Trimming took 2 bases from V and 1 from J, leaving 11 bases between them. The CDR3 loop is CASSLAPGTQETQYF. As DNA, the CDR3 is TGTGCCAGCAGTTTAGCCCCCGGGACCCAAGAGACCCAGTACTTC.

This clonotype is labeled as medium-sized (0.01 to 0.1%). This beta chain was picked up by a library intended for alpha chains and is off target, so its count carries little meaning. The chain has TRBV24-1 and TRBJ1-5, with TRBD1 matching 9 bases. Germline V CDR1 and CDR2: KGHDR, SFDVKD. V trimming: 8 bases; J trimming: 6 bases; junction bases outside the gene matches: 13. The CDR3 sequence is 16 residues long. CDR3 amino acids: CATIFTQGQGVQPQHF. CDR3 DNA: TGTGCCACCATTTTCACTCAGGGACAGGGTGTTCAGCCCCAGCATTTT.

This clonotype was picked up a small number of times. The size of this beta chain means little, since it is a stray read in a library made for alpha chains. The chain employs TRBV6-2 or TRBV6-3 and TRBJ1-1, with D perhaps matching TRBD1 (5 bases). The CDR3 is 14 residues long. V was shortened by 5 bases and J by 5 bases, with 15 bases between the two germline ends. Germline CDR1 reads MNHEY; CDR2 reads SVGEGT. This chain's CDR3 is CASSAGDGGTEAFF. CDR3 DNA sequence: TGTGCCAGCAGTGCGGGCGATGGGGGAACTGAAGCTTTCTTT.

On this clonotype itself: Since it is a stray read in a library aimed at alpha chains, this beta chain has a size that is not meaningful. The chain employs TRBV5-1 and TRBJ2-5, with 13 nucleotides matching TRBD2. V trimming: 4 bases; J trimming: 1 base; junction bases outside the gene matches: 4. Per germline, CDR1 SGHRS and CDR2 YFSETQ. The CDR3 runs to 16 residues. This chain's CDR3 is CASSRRLAGGQETQYF. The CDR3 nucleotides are TGCGCCAGCAGCCGCCGACTAGCGGGAGGCCAAGAGACCCAGTACTTC.

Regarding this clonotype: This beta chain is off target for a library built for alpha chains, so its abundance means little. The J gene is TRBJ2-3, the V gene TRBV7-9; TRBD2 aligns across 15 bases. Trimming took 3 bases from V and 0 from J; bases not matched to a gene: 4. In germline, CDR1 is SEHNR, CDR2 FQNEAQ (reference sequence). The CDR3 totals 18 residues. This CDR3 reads CASSFGLAGGPSTDTQYF. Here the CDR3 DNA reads TGTGCCAGCAGCTTCGGACTAGCGGGGGGGCCCAGCACAGATACGCAGTATTTT. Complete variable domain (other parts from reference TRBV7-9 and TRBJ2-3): DTGVSQNPRHKITKRGQNVTFRCDPISEHNRLYWYRQTLGQGPEFLTYFQNEAQLEKSRLLSDRFSAERPKGSFSTLEIQRTEQGDSAMYLCASSFGLAGGPSTDTQYFGPGTRLTVL.

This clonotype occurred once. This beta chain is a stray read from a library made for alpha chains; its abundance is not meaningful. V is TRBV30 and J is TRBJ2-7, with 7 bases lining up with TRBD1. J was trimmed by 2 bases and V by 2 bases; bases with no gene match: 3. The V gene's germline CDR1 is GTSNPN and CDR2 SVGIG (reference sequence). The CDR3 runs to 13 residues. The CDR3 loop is CAWSKDRTYEQYF. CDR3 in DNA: TGTGCCTGGAGTAAGGACAGGACCTACGAGCAGTACTTC.

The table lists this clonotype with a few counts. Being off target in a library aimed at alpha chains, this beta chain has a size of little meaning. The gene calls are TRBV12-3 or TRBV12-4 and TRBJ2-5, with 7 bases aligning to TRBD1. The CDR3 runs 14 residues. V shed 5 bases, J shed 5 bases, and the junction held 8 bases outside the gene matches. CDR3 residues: CASSPQGVWETQYF. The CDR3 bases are TGTGCCAGCAGTCCCCAGGGGGTTTGGGAGACCCAGTACTTC.

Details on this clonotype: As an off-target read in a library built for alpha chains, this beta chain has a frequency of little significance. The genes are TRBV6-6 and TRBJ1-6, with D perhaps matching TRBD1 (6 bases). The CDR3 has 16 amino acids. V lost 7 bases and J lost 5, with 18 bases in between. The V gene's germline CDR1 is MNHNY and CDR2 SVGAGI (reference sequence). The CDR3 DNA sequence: TGTGCCAGCACCGTGCGAACGGGGGGCAATAATTCACCCCTCCACTTT. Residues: CASTVRTGGNNSPLHF.

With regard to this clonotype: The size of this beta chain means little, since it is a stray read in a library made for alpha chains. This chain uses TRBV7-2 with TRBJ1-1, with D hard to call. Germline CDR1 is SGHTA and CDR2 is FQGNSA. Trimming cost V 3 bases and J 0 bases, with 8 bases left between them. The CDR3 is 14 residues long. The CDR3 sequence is CASSFRQVNTEAFF. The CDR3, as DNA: TGTGCCAGCAGCTTCCGTCAGGTGAACACTGAAGCTTTCTTT.

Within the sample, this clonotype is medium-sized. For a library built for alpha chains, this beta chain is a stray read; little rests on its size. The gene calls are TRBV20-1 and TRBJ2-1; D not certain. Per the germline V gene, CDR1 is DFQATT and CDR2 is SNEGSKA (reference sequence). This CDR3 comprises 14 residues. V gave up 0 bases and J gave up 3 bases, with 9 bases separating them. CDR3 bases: TGCAGTGCTAGAGATCGTTCCCACTACAATGAGCAGTTCTTC. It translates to CSARDRSHYNEQFF.

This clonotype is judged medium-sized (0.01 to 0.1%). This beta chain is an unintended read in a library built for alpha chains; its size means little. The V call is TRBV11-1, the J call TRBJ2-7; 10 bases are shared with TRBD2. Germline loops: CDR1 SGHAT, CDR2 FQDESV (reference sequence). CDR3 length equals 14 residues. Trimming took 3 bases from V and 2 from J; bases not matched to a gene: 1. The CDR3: CASSFTSGTYEQYF. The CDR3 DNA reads TGTGCCAGCAGCTTTACTAGCGGGACCTACGAGCAGTACTTC. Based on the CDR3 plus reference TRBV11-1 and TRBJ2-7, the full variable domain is EAEVAQSPRYKITEKSQAVAFWCDPISGHATLYWYRQILGQGPELLVQFQDESVVDDSQLPKDRFSAERLKGVDSTLKIQPAELGDSAMYLCASSFTSGTYEQYFGPGTRLTVT.

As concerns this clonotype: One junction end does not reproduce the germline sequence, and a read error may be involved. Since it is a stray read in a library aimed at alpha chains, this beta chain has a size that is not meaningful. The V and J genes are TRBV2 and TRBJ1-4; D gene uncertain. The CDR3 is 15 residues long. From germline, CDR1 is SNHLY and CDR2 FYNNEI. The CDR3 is CASSVVTVTNEKLSF. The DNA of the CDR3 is TGTGCCAGCAGTGTAGTAACGGTAACTAATGAAAAACTGTCTTTT.

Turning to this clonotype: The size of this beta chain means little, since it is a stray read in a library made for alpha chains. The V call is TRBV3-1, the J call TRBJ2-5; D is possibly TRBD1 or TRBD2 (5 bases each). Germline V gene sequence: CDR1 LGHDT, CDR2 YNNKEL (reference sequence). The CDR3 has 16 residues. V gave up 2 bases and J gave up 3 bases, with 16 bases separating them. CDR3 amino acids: CASSQWSGQAKETQYF. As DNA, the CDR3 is TGTGCCAGCAGCCAATGGTCGGGGCAGGCAAAAGAGACCCAGTACTTC.

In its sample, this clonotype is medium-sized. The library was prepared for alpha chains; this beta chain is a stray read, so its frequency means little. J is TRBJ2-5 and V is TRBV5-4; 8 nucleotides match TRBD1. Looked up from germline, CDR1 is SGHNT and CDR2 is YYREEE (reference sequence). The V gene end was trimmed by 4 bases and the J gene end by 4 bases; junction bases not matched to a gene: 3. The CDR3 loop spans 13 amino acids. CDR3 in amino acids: CASSPDRAETQYF. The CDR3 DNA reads TGTGCCAGCAGCCCGGACAGGGCAGAGACCCAGTACTTC.

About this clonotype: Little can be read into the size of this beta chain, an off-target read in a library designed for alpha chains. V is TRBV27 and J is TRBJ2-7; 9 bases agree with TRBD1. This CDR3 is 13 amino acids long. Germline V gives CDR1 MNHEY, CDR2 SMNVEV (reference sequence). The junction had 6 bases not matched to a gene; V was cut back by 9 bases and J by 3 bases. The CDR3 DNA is TGTGCCAGTACAGGGGGCGCTTTCTACGAGCAGTACTTC. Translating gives CASTGGAFYEQYF.

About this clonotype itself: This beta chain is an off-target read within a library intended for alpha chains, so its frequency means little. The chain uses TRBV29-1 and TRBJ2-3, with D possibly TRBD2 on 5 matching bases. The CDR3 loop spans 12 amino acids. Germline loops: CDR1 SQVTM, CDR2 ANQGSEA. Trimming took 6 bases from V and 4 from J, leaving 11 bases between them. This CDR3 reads CSVGENPDTQYF. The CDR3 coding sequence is TGCAGCGTCGGGGAGAATCCAGATACGCAGTATTTT.

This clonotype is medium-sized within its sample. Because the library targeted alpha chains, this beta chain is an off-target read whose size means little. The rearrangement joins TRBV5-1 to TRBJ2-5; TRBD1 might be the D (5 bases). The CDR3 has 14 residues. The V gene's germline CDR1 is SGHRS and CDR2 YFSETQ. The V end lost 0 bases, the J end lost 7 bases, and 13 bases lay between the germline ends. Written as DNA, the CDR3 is TGCGCCAGCAGCTTGGCAGGGCCGTTAGGGACCCAGTACTTC. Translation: CASSLAGPLGTQYF.

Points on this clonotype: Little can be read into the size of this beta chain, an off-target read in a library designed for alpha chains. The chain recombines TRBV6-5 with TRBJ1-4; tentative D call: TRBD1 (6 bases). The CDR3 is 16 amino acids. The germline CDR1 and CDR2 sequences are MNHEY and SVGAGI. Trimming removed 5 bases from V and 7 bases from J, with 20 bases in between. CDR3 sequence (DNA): TGTGCCAGCAGTGCCCCCCGGGGGGGCGGTATTGAAAAACTGTTTTTT. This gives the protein CASSAPRGGGIEKLFF.